The 27 T cell receptor beta chains given below trace back to one sample, sequenced in a study of beta chain features in type 1 diabetes. The whole isolated RNA underwent reverse transcription, so sequencing captured expressed TCRB transcripts. Repertoires were generated with immunoSEQ multiplex PCR, while TCRdb's copy carries only in-frame clones and drops some. The table shows a few hundred thousand clones, with around 9.6% occurring only once. Sequenced sample: naive CD4+ T cells from blood. The origin of the receptors is a woman younger than 35 in good health.

A few counts support this clone. This sequence joins TRBV2 and TRBJ2-5; possible D gene TRBD2, 6 bases. Trimming stripped 5 bases from V and 5 bases from J, with 9 bases between. CDR1 and CDR2 (germline): SNHLY, FYNNEI. CDR3 size: 12 residues. The CDR3 region has the DNA TGTGCCAGCAGTAAACGGGGGGAGACCCAGTACTTC. Protein: CASSKRGETQYF.

This chain uses TRBV7-9 with TRBJ1-4; D may be TRBD1 (5 bases). This CDR3 region has 13 residues. CDR1 is SEHNR and CDR2 is FQNEAQ in the germline V gene (reference sequence). The ends were cut back, 1 base at V and 7 bases at J, with 7 bases in the middle. As DNA, the CDR3 is TGTGCCAGCAGCTTAGTCCAGGGTGAAAAACTGTTTTTT. Translating it yields CASSLVQGEKLFF.

This clone was found a few times. The chain recombines TRBV5-4 with TRBJ2-3; 10 nucleotides match TRBD2. The V segment lost 4 bases and the J segment 0 bases; nucleotides outside the gene matches: 5. From germline, CDR1 is SGHNT and CDR2 YYREEE (reference sequence). The CDR3 is 16 residues long. The CDR3 region is CASSRGLAESTDTQYF. The DNA for the CDR3 is TGTGCCAGCAGCCGTGGACTAGCGGAGAGCACAGATACGCAGTATTTT.

The chain has TRBV2 and TRBJ1-2; 8 bases map to TRBD1. After removal of 11 bases from V and 8 bases from J, the junction contained 10 bases not matched to a gene. Germline V gene data show CDR1 as SNHLY and CDR2 as FYNNEI. The CDR3 has 12 amino acids. The CDR3 here is CAGEDRVRGYTF. CDR3 DNA: TGTGCCGGAGAGGACAGGGTGAGAGGCTACACCTTC.

A few counts support this clone. This clone may be a read error of a much larger clone one base away. This chain connects TRBV7-6 to TRBJ2-3; D unresolved. This CDR3 has 13 amino acids. Germline CDR1 is SGHVS and CDR2 is FNYEAQ. Between the trimmed V and J ends, which lost 0 bases and 4 bases, there was a span of 5 bases. The CDR3 DNA reads TGTGCCAGCAGCTTAGCTAGCTCAGATACGCAGTATTTT. Translation: CASSLASSDTQYF.

J is TRBJ2-7 and V is TRBV5-1; 10 bases are a match to TRBD2. Germline CDR1 and CDR2: SGHRS and YFSETQ. There are 14 residues in the CDR3. J lost 4 bases, V lost 1 base, and 2 bases had no gene match. CDR3 coding DNA: TGCGCCAGCAGCTTGTGGACTAGCGGTTACGAGCAGTACTTC. This sequence encodes CASSLWTSGYEQYF.

This clone has just a few counts. This sequence joins TRBV6-9 and TRBJ2-5; a possible D gene is TRBD1 (5 bases). The length of the CDR3 is 15 residues. Germline values: CDR1 MNHGY, CDR2 SVAAGI. With 4 bases removed from V and 5 bases from J, the gap between germline ends came to 17 bases. The CDR3 DNA reads TGTGCCAGCAGTTCCCGGCAGAAGGGGTTGGAGACCCAGTACTTC. Residues: CASSSRQKGLETQYF.

This clone was counted only a few times. The chain has TRBV27 and TRBJ2-7; 9 nucleotides match TRBD1. V gave up 5 bases and J gave up 6 bases; unmatched junction bases: 5. Germline CDR1 reads MNHEY; CDR2 reads SMNVEV (reference sequence). This CDR3 spans 13 amino acids. CDR3 coding DNA: TGTGCCAGCAGTGCCACAGGGGGCCTCGAGCAGTACTTC. This codes for CASSATGGLEQYF.

J is TRBJ1-5 and V is TRBV12-5, with D perhaps matching TRBD1 (6 bases). V lost 6 bases and J 5 bases, leaving 14 bases between the germline ends. The germline V gene has CDR1 LGHNT and CDR2 FRNRAP. The CDR3 contains 14 residues. The CDR3 coding sequence is TGTGCTAGTGGCCCAAACAGGGATTATCAGCCCCAGCATTTT. Amino acids: CASGPNRDYQPQHF.

Only a few counts were recorded for this clone. This CDR3 reads CASSMPGGLSTDTQYF. CDR3 DNA: TGTGCCAGCAGTATGCCGGGAGGCCTTAGCACAGATACGCAGTATTTT. The chain carries TRBV27 and TRBJ2-3, with 7 bases identical to TRBD2. Germline CDR1 is MNHEY and CDR2 is SMNVEV (reference sequence). The CDR3 is made up of 16 amino acids. J lost 0 bases, V lost 5 bases, and 8 bases had no gene match.

In its sample, this clone was seen a few times. The chain is built from TRBV29-1 and TRBJ1-1; TRBD1 agrees at 8 bases. With V trimmed by 3 bases and J by 4 bases, 1 base remained unmatched. Germline assignment: CDR1 SQVTM and CDR2 ANQGSEA. The CDR3 is made up of 12 amino acids. In DNA, the CDR3 is TGCAGCGTTGAGACAGGGGTCACTGAAGCTTTCTTT. It encodes CSVETGVTEAFF.

This clone showed up just a few times. The rearrangement uses TRBV29-1 and TRBJ1-2, with D possibly being TRBD1 (5 bases). Looked up from germline, CDR1 is SQVTM and CDR2 is ANQGSEA. The V and J ends lost 6 bases and 7 bases respectively, with 21 bases between them. This CDR3 has 14 residues. The chain's CDR3 is CSVSPGLMGGGYTF. The CDR3 DNA follows: TGCAGCGTATCCCCGGGACTAATGGGAGGTGGCTACACCTTC.

The chain employs TRBV2 and TRBJ1-1; 8 bases are shared with TRBD1. This CDR3 has 13 amino acids. Germline assignment: CDR1 SNHLY and CDR2 FYNNEI. V dropped 7 bases and J dropped 3; count of bases not matched to a gene: 4. The CDR3 coding sequence is TGTGCCAGCATGGACAGGGAGGACACTGAAGCTTTCTTT. Translating it yields CASMDREDTEAFF.

This clone has just a few counts. This rearrangement joins TRBV29-1 to TRBJ2-3; no firm D call. Germline assignment: CDR1 SQVTM and CDR2 ANQGSEA. Trimming cost V 2 bases and J 3 bases, with 21 bases left between them. The CDR3 has 17 residues. The CDR3 reads CSVERRPGAVKTDTQYF. CDR3 DNA sequence: TGCAGCGTTGAACGTCGCCCCGGAGCAGTTAAGACAGATACGCAGTATTTT.

The chain uses TRBV14 and TRBJ2-3; 8 nucleotides match TRBD2. V gave up 2 bases and J gave up 2 bases; unmatched junction bases: 15. CDR3 size: 19 residues. The germline V gene encodes CDR1 SGHDN and CDR2 FVKESK. CDR3 nucleotides: TGTGCCAGCAGCCAAATAAAGCCCGGGACTAGGACCTTCACAGATACGCAGTATTTT. This translates into CASSQIKPGTRTFTDTQYF. Full variable domain (rest looked up from reference TRBV14 and TRBJ2-3): EAGVTQFPSHSVIEKGQTVTLRCDPISGHDNLYWYRRVMGKEIKFLLHFVKESKQDESGMPNNRFLAERTGGTYSTLKVQPAELEDSGVYFCASSQIKPGTRTFTDTQYFGPGTRLTVL.

The rearrangement joins TRBV10-2 to TRBJ2-1, with TRBD2 matching over 7 bases. Losses at the gene ends were 3 bases for V and 4 bases for J; bases not matched to a gene: 9. In germline, CDR1 is WSHSY, CDR2 SAAADI. CDR3 length: 16 amino acids. The CDR3 region is CASSDAASGLYNEQFF. The CDR3, as DNA: TGCGCCAGCAGTGACGCGGCTAGCGGACTTTACAATGAGCAGTTCTTC.

V is TRBV2 and J is TRBJ2-1; TRBD2 is a possible D gene (5 bases). V dropped 1 base and J dropped 4 bases, with 5 bases sitting between them. Germline CDR1 is SNHLY and CDR2 is FYNNEI. This CDR3 region has 13 residues. The CDR3 coding sequence is TGTGCCAGCAGTGAAGGGACTTACAATGAGCAGTTCTTC. Amino acid sequence: CASSEGTYNEQFF. The full variable domain, in which reference TRBV2 and TRBJ2-1 provide the parts outside the CDR3, is EPEVTQTPSHQVTQMGQEVILRCVPISNHLYFYWYRQILGQKVEFLVSFYNNEISEKSEIFDDQFSVERPDGSNFTLKIRSTKLEDSAMYFCASSEGTYNEQFFGPGTRLTVL.

A few counts support this clone. The chain links TRBV5-1 to TRBJ2-5; weak D call: TRBD1 (5 bases). The V gene lost 0 bases and the J gene lost 2 bases, with 8 bases spanning the gap. The CDR3 has 14 residues. Germline CDR1 and CDR2: SGHRS and YFSETQ. Here the CDR3 reads CASSLDRQQETQYF. For the CDR3, the DNA is TGCGCCAGCAGCTTGGACAGACAGCAAGAGACCCAGTACTTC.

This sequence joins TRBV9 and TRBJ2-6; D is possibly TRBD1 (7 bases). This CDR3 region has 21 residues. Trimming shortened V by 1 base and J by 0 bases, and 23 bases separated the two germline ends. Germline V CDR1 and CDR2: SGDLS, YYNGEE. In DNA, the CDR3 is TGTGCCAGCAGCGTATTTGGAGGGGGCCAATCCCTTAGCTCTGGGGCCAACGTCCTGACTTTC. Amino acid sequence: CASSVFGGGQSLSSGANVLTF.

This clone was seen only a few times. The chain links TRBV5-4 to TRBJ1-3, with D possibly TRBD1 on 5 matching bases. The germline V gene encodes CDR1 SGHNT and CDR2 YYREEE (reference sequence). The CDR3 has 16 residues. The V end was cut by 4 bases, the J end by 2 bases, with 16 bases between. This CDR3 reads CASSTGEARAGNTIYF. CDR3 nucleotide sequence: TGTGCCAGCAGCACGGGGGAGGCCAGGGCTGGAAACACCATATATTTT.

This rearrangement joins TRBV5-4 to TRBJ1-1, with D perhaps TRBD1 (5 bases). Trimming pared 0 bases from V and 4 bases from J, leaving 10 bases between. Germline loops: CDR1 SGHNT, CDR2 YYREEE (reference sequence). The CDR3 runs to 14 residues. The CDR3 coding sequence is TGTGCCAGCAGCTTGGACAGGCGTGTCACTGAAGCTTTCTTT. Amino acids: CASSLDRRVTEAFF.

A few counts support this clone. V is TRBV27 and J is TRBJ1-2, with 7 bases that match TRBD1. The CDR3 extends over 14 amino acids. J was trimmed by 4 bases and V by 4 bases; bases with no gene match: 6. Germline lookup yields CDR1 MNHEY and CDR2 SMNVEV (reference sequence). CDR3 sequence (DNA): TGTGCCAGCAGTTCAGGGGGTCTGGGCTATGGCTACACCTTC. This sequence encodes CASSSGGLGYGYTF.

This clone has just a few counts. V usage is TRBV7-9 and J usage is TRBJ2-5, with D possibly TRBD1 on 6 matching bases. The V end was cut by 4 bases, the J end by 1 base, with 19 bases between. The germline V gene encodes CDR1 SEHNR and CDR2 FQNEAQ (reference sequence). The CDR3 totals 17 residues. CDR3 nucleotides: TGTGCCAGCAGCTCCTCGATCCCACAGGGAATCCAAGAGACCCAGTACTTC. Translation gives CASSSSIPQGIQETQYF.

This chain joins TRBV7-8 and TRBJ2-1, with D possibly being TRBD2 (6 bases). Trimming took off 0 bases at V and 5 bases at J, with 11 bases between the two ends. The length of the CDR3 is 15 residues. CDR1 is SGHVS and CDR2 is FQNEAQ in the germline V gene. In DNA, the CDR3 is TGTGCCAGCAGCTTAGCCGGGAGACGGGACAATGAGCAGTTCTTC. This encodes CASSLAGRRDNEQFF.

The V gene is TRBV7-6, the J gene TRBJ2-1; D possibly corresponds to TRBD2 (6 bases). V lost 0 bases, J lost 7 bases, and 13 bases lay in between. The germline CDR1 and CDR2 sequences are SGHVS and FNYEAQ. The CDR3 covers 15 residues. This CDR3 reads CASSLAAGRRNEQFF. In DNA form, the CDR3 reads TGTGCCAGCAGCTTAGCTGCGGGGAGACGGAATGAGCAGTTCTTC.

The gene calls are TRBV5-4 and TRBJ1-6, with TRBD1 as a possible D gene (6 bases). Per the germline V gene, CDR1 is SGHNT and CDR2 is YYREEE (reference sequence). Trimming cost V 0 bases and J 14 bases, with 12 bases left between them. The CDR3 spans 13 residues. DNA of the CDR3: TGTGCCAGCAGCTTGGGGGACACATCATCCCTCCACTTT. The encoded protein is CASSLGDTSSLHF.

The V and J genes are TRBV6-6 and TRBJ2-1, with TRBD1 matching 8 bases. V lost 0 bases and J lost 5; bases outside the gene matches: 3. The CDR3 has 15 residues. CDR1 is MNHNY and CDR2 is SVGAGI in the germline V gene (reference sequence). The DNA for the CDR3 is TGTGCCAGCAGTTACTCGCAGGGGGCCAACAATGAGCAGTTCTTC. Translation: CASSYSQGANNEQFF.